This T cell receptor (beta chain) was captured in a study of cytomegalovirus exposure and HLA in healthy donors. In the study overall: The same platform as the 650 to 700 first-cohort repertoires was used for the 130 or so validation repertoires, a later analysis reported. Study observations and caveats: Cytomegalovirus status was reportedly diagnosed by the classifier with high sensitivity and specificity. It was found in a later analysis that first-cohort TCR clusters tended to co-occur in the approximately 130 validation repertoires.

Worth noting for this clone: Its cognate antigen is unknown.

This CDR3 region has 15 residues. With 0 bases removed from V and 7 bases from J, the gap between germline ends came to 15 bases. The germline V gene encodes CDR1 SGHAT and CDR2 FQNNGV. Here immunoSEQ multiplex PCR was the method, and the copy in TCRdb shows in-frame clones only, minus some. Seen here are 180,000 or so clones, approximately 89% observed once, and the top ten hold 2.7%. Sequencing used PBMCs. The rearrangement uses TRBV11-2 and TRBJ1-1; TRBD1 is a possible D gene (5 bases). This receptor was obtained from a man between 18 and 35 years old in good health and CMV-seropositive. The CDR3: CASSLDLGAGFEAFF. The CDR3 DNA reads as TGTGCCAGCAGCTTAGATTTAGGGGCAGGGTTTGAAGCTTTCTTT.